This entry lists 13 T cell receptor beta chains sequenced from one sample in a study of a mutant IDH1 vaccine in newly diagnosed glioma. The time point was: week 35, safety follow-up. The content of each vaccine dose was 300 ug of mutant IDH1 20-mer peptide, and topical imiquimod accompanied it. The protocol was immunoSEQ multiplex PCR, while the TCRdb copy is restricted to in-frame clones and leaves out a portion. The data contain roughly 26,000 clones, 70% to 90% of them seen just once; the ten biggest clones take up 30% to 35%. No antigens are known for them. This specimen consisted of PBMCs, obtained from a glioma patient whose treatment included an IDH1 peptide vaccine. All receptors come from a man aged 25 to 40 with glioma.

The chain joins TRBV6-1 to TRBJ1-4, with 9 positions matching TRBD1. CDR1 MNHNS and CDR2 SASEGT come from the germline V gene. The V and J ends lost 5 bases and 7 bases, in that order; junction bases with no gene match: 5. This CDR3 region has 14 residues. CDR3 residues: CASSTQGASEKLFF. The CDR3 DNA follows: TGTGCCAGCAGTACACAGGGGGCGAGTGAAAAACTGTTTTTT.

This CDR3 reads CASSYSAGGDEQYF. The DNA of the CDR3 is TGTGCCAGCAGTTACTCGGCAGGGGGGGACGAGCAGTACTTC. The chain links TRBV6-5 to TRBJ2-7; possibly TRBD1 or TRBD2 for D (7 bases each). The ends were cut back, 0 bases at V and 5 bases at J, with 11 bases in the middle. CDR3 length: 14 residues. The germline V gene has CDR1 MNHEY and CDR2 SVGAGI.

The chain links TRBV7-2 to TRBJ2-7; 7 bases are a match to TRBD1. The junction had 11 bases not matched to a gene; V was cut back by 5 bases and J by 4 bases. Germline CDR1 is SGHTA and CDR2 is FQGNSA. CDR3 length: 15 residues. The CDR3 coding sequence is TGTGCCAGCAGCAAGGCCGGGACAGAAATTTACGAGCAGTACTTC. Residues: CASSKAGTEIYEQYF.

This chain connects TRBV25-1 to TRBJ2-1; D gene unclear. This CDR3 is built from 14 residues. V lost 2 bases and J lost 5, with 10 bases in between. Germline CDR1 reads MGHDK; CDR2 reads SYGVNS. The CDR3: CASSEHVGDNEQFF. As DNA, the CDR3 is TGTGCCAGCAGTGAACACGTAGGAGACAATGAGCAGTTCTTC.

This chain connects TRBV4-1 to TRBJ1-5; D uncertain. Germline CDR1 and CDR2: MGHRA and YSYEKL. Trimming removed 0 bases from V and 6 bases from J, with 6 bases in between. This CDR3 contains 13 residues. CDR3 in DNA: TGCGCCAGCAGCCAAGATCTAAGTCAGCCCCAGCATTTT. It is translated as CASSQDLSQPQHF.

J is TRBJ2-2 and V is TRBV5-5, with D perhaps being TRBD1 or TRBD2 (6 bases each). The CDR3 extends over 16 amino acids. The ends were cut back, 0 bases at V and 5 bases at J, with 14 bases in the middle. CDR1 is SGHKS and CDR2 is YYEKEE in the germline V gene (reference sequence). The CDR3 spells CASSLEGGGWTGELFF. The CDR3, as DNA: TGTGCCAGCAGCTTGGAAGGGGGAGGATGGACCGGGGAGCTGTTTTTT.

The rearrangement joins TRBV7-2 to TRBJ2-7; D gene ambiguous. Trimming left V 2 bases short and J 3 bases short, with 5 bases between. Germline V gene data show CDR1 as SGHTA and CDR2 as FQGNSA. The CDR3 sequence is 12 residues long. CDR3 region: CASSLLGYEQYF. CDR3 DNA sequence: TGTGCCAGCAGCTTACTAGGCTACGAGCAGTACTTC.

The chain links TRBV5-1 to TRBJ2-7; 10 bases align to TRBD2. Germline CDR1 is SGHRS and CDR2 is YFSETQ. V lost 2 bases to trimming and J lost 3 bases; unmatched junction nucleotides: 2. There are 14 residues in the CDR3. CDR3 region: CASSLAGGDYEQYF. CDR3 sequence (DNA): TGCGCCAGCAGCTTAGCGGGAGGGGACTACGAGCAGTACTTC.

This clone came up a few times. The chain is built from TRBV29-1 and TRBJ2-7; D gene unclear. The CDR3 runs to 12 residues. CDR1 and CDR2 from the germline V gene are SQVTM and ANQGSEA. V was shortened by 5 bases and J by 0 bases, with 8 bases between the two germline ends. The DNA for the CDR3 is TGCAGCGTTAAAACGAGCTCCTACGAGCAGTACTTC. Its protein product is CSVKTSSYEQYF.

This rearrangement joins TRBV6-1 to TRBJ2-7; a possible D gene is TRBD1 (6 bases). The CDR3 is 13 residues long. The V end lost 4 bases, the J end lost 3 bases, and 10 bases lay between the germline ends. The germline gives CDR1 MNHNS, CDR2 SASEGT. This CDR3 reads CASSVTGNYEQYF. The CDR3 DNA reads TGTGCCAGCAGTGTAACAGGGAACTACGAGCAGTACTTC.

The gene calls are TRBV30 and TRBJ1-1; D is possibly TRBD1 (5 bases). Trimming pared 4 bases from V and 0 bases from J, leaving 9 bases between. CDR1 is GTSNPN and CDR2 is SVGIG in the germline V gene (reference sequence). CDR3 size: 13 residues. The CDR3 here is CAWTRVMNTEAFF. The CDR3 DNA sequence: TGTGCCTGGACCAGGGTCATGAACACTGAAGCTTTCTTT. The full variable domain, its missing parts supplied by reference TRBV30 and TRBJ1-1, is SQTIHQWPATLVQPVGSPLSLECTVEGTSNPNLYWYRQAAGRGLQLLFYSVGIGQISSEVPQNLSASRPQDRQFILSSKKLLLSDSGFYLCAWTRVMNTEAFFGQGTRLTVV.

The J gene is TRBJ2-7, the V gene TRBV7-9, with D possibly matching TRBD1 (5 bases). This CDR3 has 13 residues. The V and J ends lost 3 bases and 3 bases respectively, with 9 bases between them. Germline V gives CDR1 SEHNR, CDR2 FQNEAQ (reference sequence). CDR3: CASSLLDNYEQYF. The DNA of the CDR3 is TGTGCCAGCAGCTTGCTGGACAACTACGAGCAGTACTTC.

This clone appeared a few times. V and J are TRBV27 and TRBJ1-1; D perhaps matches TRBD1 (5 bases). V lost 6 bases, J lost 1 base, and 15 bases lay in between. Germline CDR1 and CDR2: MNHEY and SMNVEV (reference sequence). The CDR3 has 15 residues. CDR3 in amino acids: CASSPMGTQNTEAFF. The CDR3 DNA follows: TGTGCCAGCAGCCCCATGGGGACTCAGAACACTGAAGCTTTCTTT.